This T cell receptor beta chain was captured in a study of T cell responses to AZD1222 COVID-19 vaccine. Overall study findings and caveats: Clonal diversity was possibly underestimated, and the donors were mostly white British, with more females. Sampled repertoires all dated from after the peak T cell response.

The V and J ends lost 1 base and 2 bases respectively, with 9 bases between them. The CDR3 extends over 14 amino acids. CDR1 is SGHVS and CDR2 is FNYEAQ in the germline V gene. Remarks on this clone: The antigen is not known.

Repertoires were generated with immunoSEQ multiplex PCR, while TCRdb's copy carries only in-frame clones and drops some. Of some 140,000 clones in the sample, 90% are singletons; the top ten hold 18%. The chain links TRBV7-6 to TRBJ2-7, with D perhaps TRBD1 (6 bases). The material sequenced was peripheral blood, taken on day 0 of AZD1222 vaccination. This TCR was recovered from an adult in good health. The CDR3 is CASSLGGTTYEQYF. The CDR3 DNA reads TGTGCCAGCAGCTTAGGGGGGACAACCTACGAGCAGTACTTC.